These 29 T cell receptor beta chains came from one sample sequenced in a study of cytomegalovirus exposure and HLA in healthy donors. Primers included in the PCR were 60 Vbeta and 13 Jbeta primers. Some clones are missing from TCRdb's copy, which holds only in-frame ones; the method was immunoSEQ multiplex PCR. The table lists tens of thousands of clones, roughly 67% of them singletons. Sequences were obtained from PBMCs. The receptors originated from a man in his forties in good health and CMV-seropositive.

The CDR3 coding sequence is TGTGCCAGCAGTCCAATCTGGACAAGCACAGATACGCAGTATTTT. Translating it yields CASSPIWTSTDTQYF. The chain joins TRBV6-5 to TRBJ2-3, with D maybe TRBD1 (5 bases). The germline CDR1 and CDR2 sequences are MNHEY and SVGAGI. The CDR3 contains 15 residues. Trimming left V 5 bases short and J 0 bases short, with 12 bases between.

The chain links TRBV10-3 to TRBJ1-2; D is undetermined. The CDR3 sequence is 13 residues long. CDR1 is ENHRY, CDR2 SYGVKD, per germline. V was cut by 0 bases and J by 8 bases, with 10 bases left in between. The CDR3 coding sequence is TGTGCCATCAGTGAGTCCTACAGCAGGGGCTACACCTTC. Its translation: CAISESYSRGYTF.

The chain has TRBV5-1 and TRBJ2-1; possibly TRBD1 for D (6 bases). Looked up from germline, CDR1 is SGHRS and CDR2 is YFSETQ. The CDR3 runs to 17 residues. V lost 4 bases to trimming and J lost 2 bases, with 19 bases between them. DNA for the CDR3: TGCGCCAGCAGCGTACAACAGGGTTGGGAAACCTACAATGAGCAGTTCTTC. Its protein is CASSVQQGWETYNEQFF.

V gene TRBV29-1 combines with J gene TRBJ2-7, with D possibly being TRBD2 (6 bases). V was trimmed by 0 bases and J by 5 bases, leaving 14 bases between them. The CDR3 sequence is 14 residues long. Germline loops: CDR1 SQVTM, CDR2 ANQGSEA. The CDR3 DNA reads TGCAGCGTTGAAGACTCCGGGAGAGGTGACGAGCAGTACGTC. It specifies CSVEDSGRGDEQYV.

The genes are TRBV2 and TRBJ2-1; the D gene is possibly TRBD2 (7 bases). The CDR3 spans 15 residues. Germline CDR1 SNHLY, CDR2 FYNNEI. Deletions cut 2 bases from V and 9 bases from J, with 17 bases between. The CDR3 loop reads CASSERSSGGGEQFF. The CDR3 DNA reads TGTGCCAGCAGTGAACGCTCTAGCGGAGGGGGTGAGCAGTTCTTC.

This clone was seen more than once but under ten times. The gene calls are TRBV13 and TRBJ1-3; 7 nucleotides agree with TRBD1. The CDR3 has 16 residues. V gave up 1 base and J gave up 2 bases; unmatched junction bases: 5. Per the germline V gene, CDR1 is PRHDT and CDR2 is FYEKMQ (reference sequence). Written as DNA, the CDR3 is TGTGCCAGCAGCTTAGATCCAGGGGGGCCTGGAAACACCATATATTTT. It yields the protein CASSLDPGGPGNTIYF.

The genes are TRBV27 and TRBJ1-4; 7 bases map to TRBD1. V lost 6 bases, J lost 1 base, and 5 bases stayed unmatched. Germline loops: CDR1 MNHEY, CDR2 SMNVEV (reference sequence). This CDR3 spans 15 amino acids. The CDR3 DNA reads TGTGCCAGCAGGCCACAGGGGAAAACTAATGAAAAACTGTTTTTT. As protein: CASRPQGKTNEKLFF.

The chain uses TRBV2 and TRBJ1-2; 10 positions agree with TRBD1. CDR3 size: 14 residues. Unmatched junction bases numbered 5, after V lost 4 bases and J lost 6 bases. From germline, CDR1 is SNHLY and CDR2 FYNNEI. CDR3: CASSVRQGANGYTF. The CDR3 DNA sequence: TGTGCCAGCAGTGTCCGACAGGGGGCGAATGGCTACACCTTC.

This chain's CDR3 is CASRPRDRGGYTF. The DNA for the CDR3 is TGTGCCAGCAGACCCCGGGACAGGGGCGGCTACACCTTC. This chain links TRBV6-1 with TRBJ1-2; 10 bases are a match to TRBD1. CDR1 and CDR2 from the germline V gene are MNHNS and SASEGT. V shed 6 bases, J shed 8 bases, and the junction held 6 bases outside the gene matches. The CDR3 extends over 13 amino acids.

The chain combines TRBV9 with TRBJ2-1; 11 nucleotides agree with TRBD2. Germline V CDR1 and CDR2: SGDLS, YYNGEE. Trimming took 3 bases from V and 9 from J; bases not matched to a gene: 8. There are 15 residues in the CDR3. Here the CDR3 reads CASSAGVAGGLEQFF. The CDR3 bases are TGTGCCAGCAGCGCGGGGGTAGCGGGAGGGCTTGAGCAGTTCTTC.

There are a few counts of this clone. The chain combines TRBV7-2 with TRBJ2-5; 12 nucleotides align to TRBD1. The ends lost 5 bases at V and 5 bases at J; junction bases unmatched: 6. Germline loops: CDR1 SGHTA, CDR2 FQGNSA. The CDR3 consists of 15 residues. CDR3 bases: TGTGCCAGCAGCCATGGGACAGGGGGCAGGGAGACCCAGTACTTC. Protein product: CASSHGTGGRETQYF.

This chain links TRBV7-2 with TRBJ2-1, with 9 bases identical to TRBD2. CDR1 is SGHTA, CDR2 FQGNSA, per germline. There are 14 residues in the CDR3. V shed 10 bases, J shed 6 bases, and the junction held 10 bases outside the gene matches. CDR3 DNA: TGTGCCACCATGCGGGGGGGTTCGTCCAATGAGCAGTTCTTC. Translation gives CATMRGGSSNEQFF. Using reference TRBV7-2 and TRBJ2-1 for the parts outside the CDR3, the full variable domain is GAGVSQSPSNKVTEKGKDVELRCDPISGHTALYWYRQSLGQGLEFLIYFQGNSAPDKSGLPSDRFSAERTGGSVSTLTIQRTQQEDSAVYLCATMRGGSSNEQFFGPGTRLTVL.

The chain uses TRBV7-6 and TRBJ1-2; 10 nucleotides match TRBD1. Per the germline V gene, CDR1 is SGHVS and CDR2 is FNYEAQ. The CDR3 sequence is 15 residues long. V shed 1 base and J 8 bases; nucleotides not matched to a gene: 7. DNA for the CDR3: TGTGCCAGCAGCTTAGGCGGGACAGGGGTGGGCGGCTACACCTTC. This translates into CASSLGGTGVGGYTF.

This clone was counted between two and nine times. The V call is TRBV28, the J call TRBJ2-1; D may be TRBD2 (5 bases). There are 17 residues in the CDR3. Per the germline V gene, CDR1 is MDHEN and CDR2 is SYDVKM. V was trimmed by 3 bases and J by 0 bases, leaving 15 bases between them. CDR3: CASSLKGVSSSYNEQFF. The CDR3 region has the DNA TGTGCCAGCAGTTTGAAGGGAGTGTCTAGCTCCTACAATGAGCAGTTCTTC.

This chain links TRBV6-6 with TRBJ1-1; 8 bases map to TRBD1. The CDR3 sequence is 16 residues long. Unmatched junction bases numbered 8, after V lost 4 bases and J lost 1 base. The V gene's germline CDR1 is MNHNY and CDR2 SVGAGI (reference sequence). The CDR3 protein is CASSSSDRGANTEAFF. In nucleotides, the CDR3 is TGTGCCAGCAGTTCCTCCGACAGGGGCGCGAACACTGAAGCTTTCTTT.

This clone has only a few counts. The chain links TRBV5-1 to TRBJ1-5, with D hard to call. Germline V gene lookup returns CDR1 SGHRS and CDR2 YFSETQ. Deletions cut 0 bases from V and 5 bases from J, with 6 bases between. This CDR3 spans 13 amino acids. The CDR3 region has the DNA TGCGCCAGCAGCTTGGCCGAGGATCAGCCCCAGCATTTT. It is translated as CASSLAEDQPQHF.

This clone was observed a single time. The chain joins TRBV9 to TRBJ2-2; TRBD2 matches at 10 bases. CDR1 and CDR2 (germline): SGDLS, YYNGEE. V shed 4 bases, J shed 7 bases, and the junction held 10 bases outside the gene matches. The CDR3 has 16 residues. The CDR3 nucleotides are TGTGCCAGCAGCCCCCCTGGAAGCGGGAGGGTCGGGGAGCTGTTTTTT. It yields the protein CASSPPGSGRVGELFF. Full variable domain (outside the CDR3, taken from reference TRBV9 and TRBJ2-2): DSGVTQTPKHLITATGQRVTLRCSPRSGDLSVYWYQQSLDQGLQFLIQYYNGEERAKGNILERFSAQQFPDLHSELNLSSLELGDSALYFCASSPPGSGRVGELFFGEGSRLTVL.

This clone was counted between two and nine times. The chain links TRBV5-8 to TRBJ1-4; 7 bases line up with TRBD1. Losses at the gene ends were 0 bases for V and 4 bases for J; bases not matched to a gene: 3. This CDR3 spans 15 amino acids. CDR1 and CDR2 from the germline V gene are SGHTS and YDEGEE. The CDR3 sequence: CASSLGQGLNEKLFF. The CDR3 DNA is TGTGCCAGCAGCTTGGGACAGGGCCTTAATGAAAAACTGTTTTTT.

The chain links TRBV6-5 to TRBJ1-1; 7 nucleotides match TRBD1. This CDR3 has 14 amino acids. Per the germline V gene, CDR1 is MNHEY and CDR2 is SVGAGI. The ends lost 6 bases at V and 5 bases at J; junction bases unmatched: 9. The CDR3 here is CASSRQGRGTEAFF. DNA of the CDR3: TGTGCCAGCAGCCGACAGGGCCGGGGGACTGAAGCTTTCTTT.

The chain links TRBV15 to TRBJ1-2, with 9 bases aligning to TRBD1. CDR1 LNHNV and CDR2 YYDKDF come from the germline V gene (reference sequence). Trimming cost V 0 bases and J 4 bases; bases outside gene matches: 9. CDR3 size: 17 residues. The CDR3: CATSRDRGQGSTYGYTF. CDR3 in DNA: TGTGCCACCAGCAGAGATAGAGGACAGGGGTCTACCTATGGCTACACCTTC.

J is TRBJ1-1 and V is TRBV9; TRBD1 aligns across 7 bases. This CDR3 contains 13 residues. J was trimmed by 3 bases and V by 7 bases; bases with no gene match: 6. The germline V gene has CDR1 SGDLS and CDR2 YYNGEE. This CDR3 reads CASGITGDTEAFF. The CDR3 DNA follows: TGTGCCAGCGGAATTACAGGGGACACTGAAGCTTTCTTT.

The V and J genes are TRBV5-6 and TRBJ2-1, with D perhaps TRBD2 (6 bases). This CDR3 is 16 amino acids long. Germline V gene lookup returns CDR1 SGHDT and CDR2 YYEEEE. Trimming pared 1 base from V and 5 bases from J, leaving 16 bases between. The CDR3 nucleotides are TGTGCCAGCAGCTTGCATTGGACGGGGGTAAACAATGAGCAGTTCTTC. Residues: CASSLHWTGVNNEQFF.

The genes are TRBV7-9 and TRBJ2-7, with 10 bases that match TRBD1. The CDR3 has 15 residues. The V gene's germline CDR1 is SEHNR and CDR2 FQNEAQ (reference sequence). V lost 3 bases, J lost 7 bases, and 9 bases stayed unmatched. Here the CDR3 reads CASSLGWTGGLEQYF. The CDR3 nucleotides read TGTGCCAGCAGCTTGGGTTGGACAGGGGGGCTTGAGCAGTACTTC.

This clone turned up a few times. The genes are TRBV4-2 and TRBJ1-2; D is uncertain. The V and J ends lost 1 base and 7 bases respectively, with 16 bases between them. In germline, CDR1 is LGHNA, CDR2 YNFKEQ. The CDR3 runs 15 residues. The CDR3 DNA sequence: TGTGCCAGCAGCCAAGTGTCCCAGGTCAATGGTGGCTACACCTTC. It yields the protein CASSQVSQVNGGYTF.

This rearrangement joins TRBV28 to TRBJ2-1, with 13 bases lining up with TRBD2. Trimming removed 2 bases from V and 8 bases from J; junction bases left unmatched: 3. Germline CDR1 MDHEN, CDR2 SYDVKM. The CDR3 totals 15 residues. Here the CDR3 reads CASSLGLAGVDEQFF. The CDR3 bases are TGTGCCAGCAGTTTAGGACTAGCGGGAGTGGATGAGCAGTTCTTC.

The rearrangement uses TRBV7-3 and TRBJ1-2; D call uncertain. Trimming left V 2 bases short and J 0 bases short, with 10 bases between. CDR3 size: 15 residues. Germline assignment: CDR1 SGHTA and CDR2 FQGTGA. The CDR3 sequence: CASSLFLLSNYGYTF. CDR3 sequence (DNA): TGTGCCAGCAGCTTATTTCTCCTCTCTAACTATGGCTACACCTTC.

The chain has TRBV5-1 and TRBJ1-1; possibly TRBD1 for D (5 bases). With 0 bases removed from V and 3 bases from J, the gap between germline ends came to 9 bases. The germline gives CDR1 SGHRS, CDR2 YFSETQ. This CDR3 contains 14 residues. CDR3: CASSLGGADTEAFF. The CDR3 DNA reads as TGCGCCAGCAGCTTGGGTGGGGCAGACACTGAAGCTTTCTTT.

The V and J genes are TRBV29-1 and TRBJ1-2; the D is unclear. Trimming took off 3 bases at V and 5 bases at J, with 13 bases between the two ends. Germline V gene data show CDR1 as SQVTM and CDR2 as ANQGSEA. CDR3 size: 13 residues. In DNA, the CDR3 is TGCAGCGTTGACAGAAAACTAAATTATGGCTACACCTTC. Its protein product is CSVDRKLNYGYTF. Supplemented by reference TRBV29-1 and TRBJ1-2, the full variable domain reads SAVISQKPSRDICQRGTSLTIQCQVDSQVTMMFWYRQQPGQSLTLIATANQGSEATYESGFVIDKFPISRPNLTFSTLTVSNMSPEDSSIYLCSVDRKLNYGYTFGSGTRLTVV.

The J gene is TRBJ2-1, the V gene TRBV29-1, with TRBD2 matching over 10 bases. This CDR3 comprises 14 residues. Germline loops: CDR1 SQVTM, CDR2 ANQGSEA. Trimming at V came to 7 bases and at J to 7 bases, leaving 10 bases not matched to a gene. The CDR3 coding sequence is TGCAGCGCCGGAAGCGGGGGGGCCGGGAATGAGCAGTTCTTC. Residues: CSAGSGGAGNEQFF.